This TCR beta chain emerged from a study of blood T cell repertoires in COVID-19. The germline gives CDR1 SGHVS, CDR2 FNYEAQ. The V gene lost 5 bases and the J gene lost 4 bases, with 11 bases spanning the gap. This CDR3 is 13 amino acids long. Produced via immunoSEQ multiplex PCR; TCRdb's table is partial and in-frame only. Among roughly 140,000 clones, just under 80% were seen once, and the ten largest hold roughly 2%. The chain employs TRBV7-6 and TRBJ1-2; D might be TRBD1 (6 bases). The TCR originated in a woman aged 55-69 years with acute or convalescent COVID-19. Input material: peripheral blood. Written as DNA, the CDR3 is TGTGCCAGCAGCGCCACAGGGTCCTATGGCTACACCTTC. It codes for CASSATGSYGYTF.